The source of this T cell receptor (beta chain) is a study of T cell repertoires in cytomegalovirus infection (dated by TCRdb to about 2019). Describing the broader study: The HLA type of each donor mattered for the analysis, because public TCR beta signatures pointed to carriage of CMV infection along with the matching HLA type.

On this clonotype itself: The antigen this receptor binds is unknown. Qualities for individual bases were not recorded, and no much larger clone is one base off.

What the authors observed across the whole study: In the ex vivo response, HLA-C-restricted CMV-specific TCR beta clonotypes were dominant, and in two of eight donors the single most frequent clonotype came from this HLA-C-restricted group. Cumulative frequency of public TCR beta family members discriminated carriers of CMV infection plus the relevant HLA type in this cohort and an independent approximately 360-donor cohort.

Instrument on record: Illumina HiSeq 1500. TCRdb's own reprocessing of the public reads used fastp at Q25 and MiXCR and kept productive beta chains. Rows merge per CDR3 protein into single entries with the most common DNA and genes. The sample contains 500,000 or so distinct CDR3 sequences, approximately 17% of them found a single time. The ten largest clonotypes hold 20% to 30% of the sample. The V end loses 5 bases and the J end loses 3 bases, and a stretch of 24 bases separates them. The CDR3 sequence holds 18 residues, the cysteine and phenylalanine included. This entry keeps only the CDR3 DNA: 54 bases, framed from base 1. The germline V gene provides CDR1 LGHNA and CDR2 YNFKEQ.

The sequenced sample was CD8+ T cells from PBMCs. Recombination joined TRBV4-2 with TRBJ2-3; the D assignment is uncertain and may be TRBD1 or TRBD2, with 6 bases supporting each. The sequence was collected from a human donor in good health (CMV status not recorded). Some clones in this sample may be carry-over from other donors' samples. The CDR3 sequence is CASSKIGGRGQQTDTQYF. The DNA reads as follows: TGTGCCAGCAGCAAGATAGGGGGGAGAGGCCAGCAAACAGATACGCAGTATTTT.